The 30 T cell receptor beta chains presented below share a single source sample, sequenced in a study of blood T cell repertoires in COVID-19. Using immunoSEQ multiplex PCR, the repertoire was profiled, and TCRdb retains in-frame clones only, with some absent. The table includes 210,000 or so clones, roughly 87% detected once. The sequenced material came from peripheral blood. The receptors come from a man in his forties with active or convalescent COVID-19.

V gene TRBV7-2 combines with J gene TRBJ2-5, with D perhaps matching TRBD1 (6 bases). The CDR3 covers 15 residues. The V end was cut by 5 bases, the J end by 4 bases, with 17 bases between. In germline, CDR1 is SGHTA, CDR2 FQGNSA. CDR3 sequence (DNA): TGTGCCAGCAGCGCCGGACAGATTACAGCAGAGACCCAGTACTTC. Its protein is CASSAGQITAETQYF.

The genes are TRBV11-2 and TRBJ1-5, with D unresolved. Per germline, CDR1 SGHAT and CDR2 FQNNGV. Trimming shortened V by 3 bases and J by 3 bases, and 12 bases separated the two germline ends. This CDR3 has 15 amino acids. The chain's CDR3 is CASSFGPSINQPQHF. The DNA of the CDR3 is TGTGCCAGCAGCTTCGGTCCCTCAATCAATCAGCCCCAGCATTTT.

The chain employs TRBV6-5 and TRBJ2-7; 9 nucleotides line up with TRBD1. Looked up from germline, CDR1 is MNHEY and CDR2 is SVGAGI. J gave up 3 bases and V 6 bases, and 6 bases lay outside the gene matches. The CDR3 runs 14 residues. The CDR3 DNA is TGTGCCAGCAGGACGGACAGGGGAAGCTACGAGCAGTACTTC. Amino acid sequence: CASRTDRGSYEQYF.

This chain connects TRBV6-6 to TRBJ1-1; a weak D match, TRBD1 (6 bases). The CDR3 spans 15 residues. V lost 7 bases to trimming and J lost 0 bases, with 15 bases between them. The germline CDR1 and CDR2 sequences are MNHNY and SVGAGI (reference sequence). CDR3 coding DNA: TGTGCCAGCATCTTCTTGGACAGTATGAACACTGAAGCTTTCTTT. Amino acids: CASIFLDSMNTEAFF.

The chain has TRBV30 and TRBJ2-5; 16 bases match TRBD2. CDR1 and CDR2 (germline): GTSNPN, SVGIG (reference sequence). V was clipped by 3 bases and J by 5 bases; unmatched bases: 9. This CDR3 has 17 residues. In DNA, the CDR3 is TGTGCCTGGAGCCCGGGACTAGCGGGAGGGCCGGGTGAGACCCAGTACTTC. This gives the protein CAWSPGLAGGPGETQYF.

Here the CDR3 reads CASSQEVSSSGGGVFSYEQYF. CDR3 bases: TGTGCCAGCTCACAGGAAGTCAGTTCTAGCGGGGGAGGGGTTTTCTCCTACGAGCAGTACTTC. This sequence joins TRBV18 and TRBJ2-7, with 10 bases matching TRBD2. The CDR3 covers 21 residues. The V gene's germline CDR1 is KGHSH and CDR2 LQKENI. Trimming at V came to 4 bases and at J to 0 bases, leaving 21 bases not matched to a gene.

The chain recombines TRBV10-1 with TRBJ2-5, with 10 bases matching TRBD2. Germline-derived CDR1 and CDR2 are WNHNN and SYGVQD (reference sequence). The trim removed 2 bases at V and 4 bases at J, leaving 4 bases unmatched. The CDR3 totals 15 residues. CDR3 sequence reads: CASSENPSGRETQYF. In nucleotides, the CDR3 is TGCGCCAGCAGTGAGAATCCTAGCGGGAGAGAGACCCAGTACTTC.

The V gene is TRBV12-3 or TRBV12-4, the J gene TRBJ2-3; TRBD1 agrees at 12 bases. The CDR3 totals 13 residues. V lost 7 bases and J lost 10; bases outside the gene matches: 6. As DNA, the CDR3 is TGTGCCAGCACCCGGGACAGGGGGCGATCGCAGTATTTT. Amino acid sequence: CASTRDRGRSQYF.

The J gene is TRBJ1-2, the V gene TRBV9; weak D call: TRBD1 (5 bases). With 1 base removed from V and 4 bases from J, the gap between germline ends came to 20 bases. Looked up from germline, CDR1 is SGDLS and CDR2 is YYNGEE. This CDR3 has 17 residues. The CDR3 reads CASSVYYQGTYGYGYTF. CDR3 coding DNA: TGTGCCAGCAGCGTATACTACCAGGGTACCTACGGCTATGGCTACACCTTC.

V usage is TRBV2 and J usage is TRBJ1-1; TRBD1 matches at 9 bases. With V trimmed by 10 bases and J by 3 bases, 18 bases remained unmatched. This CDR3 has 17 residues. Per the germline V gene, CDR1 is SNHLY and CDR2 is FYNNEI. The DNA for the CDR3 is TGTGCCACCAGACGAGAACCGGGACAGGGATGGGACACTGAAGCTTTCTTT. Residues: CATRREPGQGWDTEAFF.

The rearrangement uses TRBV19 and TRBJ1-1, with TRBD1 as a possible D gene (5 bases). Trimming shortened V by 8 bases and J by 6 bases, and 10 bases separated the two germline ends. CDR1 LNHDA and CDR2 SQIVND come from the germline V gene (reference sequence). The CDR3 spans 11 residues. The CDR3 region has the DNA TGTGCCAGTGGGGGGGTCGCTGAAGCTTTCTTT. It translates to CASGGVAEAFF.

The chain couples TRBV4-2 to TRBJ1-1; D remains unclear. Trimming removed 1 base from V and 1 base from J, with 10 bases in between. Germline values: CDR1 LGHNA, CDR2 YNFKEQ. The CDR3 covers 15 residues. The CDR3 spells CASSQGSHQNTEAFF. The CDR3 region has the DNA TGTGCCAGCAGCCAAGGTAGCCACCAGAACACTGAAGCTTTCTTT.

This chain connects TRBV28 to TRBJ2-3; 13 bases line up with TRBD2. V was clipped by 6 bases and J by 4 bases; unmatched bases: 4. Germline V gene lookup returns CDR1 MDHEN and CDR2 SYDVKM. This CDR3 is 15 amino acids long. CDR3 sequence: CASRIGLAGADTQYF. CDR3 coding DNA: TGTGCCAGCAGAATAGGACTAGCGGGAGCAGATACGCAGTATTTT.

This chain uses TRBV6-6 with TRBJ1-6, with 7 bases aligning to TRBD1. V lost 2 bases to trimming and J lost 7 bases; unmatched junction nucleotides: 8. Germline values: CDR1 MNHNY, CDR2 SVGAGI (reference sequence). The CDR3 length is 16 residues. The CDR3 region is CASSYKQGIGNSPLHF. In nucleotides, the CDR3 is TGTGCCAGCAGTTACAAACAGGGGATCGGAAATTCACCCCTCCACTTT.

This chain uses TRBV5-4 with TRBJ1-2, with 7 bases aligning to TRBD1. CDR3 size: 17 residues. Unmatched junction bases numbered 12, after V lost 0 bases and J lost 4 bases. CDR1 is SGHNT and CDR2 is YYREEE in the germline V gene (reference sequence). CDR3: CASSLDAAAGGGYGYTF. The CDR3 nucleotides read TGTGCCAGCAGCTTGGATGCGGCGGCAGGGGGTGGCTATGGCTACACCTTC.

CDR3 residues: CASSLLGQGGNEQFF. CDR3 nucleotides: TGTGCCAGCAGCTTGCTAGGACAGGGAGGCAATGAGCAGTTCTTC. The V gene is TRBV7-8, the J gene TRBJ2-1, with TRBD1 matching 8 bases. The CDR3 totals 15 residues. J lost 6 bases, V lost 3 bases, and 7 bases had no gene match. Germline loops: CDR1 SGHVS, CDR2 FQNEAQ.

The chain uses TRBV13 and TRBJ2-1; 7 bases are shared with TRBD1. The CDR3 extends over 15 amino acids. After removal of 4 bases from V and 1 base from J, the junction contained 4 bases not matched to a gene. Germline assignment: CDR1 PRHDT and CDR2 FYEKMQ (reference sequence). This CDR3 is CASSSPTGSYNEQFF. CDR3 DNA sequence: TGTGCCAGCAGCTCGCCGACAGGGTCCTACAATGAGCAGTTCTTC. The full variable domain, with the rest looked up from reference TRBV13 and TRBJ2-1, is AAGVIQSPRHLIKEKRETATLKCYPIPRHDTVYWYQQGPGQDPQFLISFYEKMQSDKGSIPDRFSAQQFSDYHSELNMSSLELGDSALYFCASSSPTGSYNEQFFGPGTRLTVL.

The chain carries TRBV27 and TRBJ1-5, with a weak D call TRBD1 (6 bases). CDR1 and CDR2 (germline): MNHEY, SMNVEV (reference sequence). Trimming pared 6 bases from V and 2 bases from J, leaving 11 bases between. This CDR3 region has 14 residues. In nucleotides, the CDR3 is TGTGCCAGCAGCCGCCGACAGGGCAATCAGCCCCAGCATTTT. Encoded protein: CASSRRQGNQPQHF.

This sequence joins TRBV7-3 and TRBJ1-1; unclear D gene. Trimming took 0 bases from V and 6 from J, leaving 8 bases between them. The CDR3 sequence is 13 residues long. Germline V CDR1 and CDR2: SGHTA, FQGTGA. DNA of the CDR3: TGTGCCAGCAGCTTAACTTCACAGTCTGAAGCTTTCTTT. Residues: CASSLTSQSEAFF.

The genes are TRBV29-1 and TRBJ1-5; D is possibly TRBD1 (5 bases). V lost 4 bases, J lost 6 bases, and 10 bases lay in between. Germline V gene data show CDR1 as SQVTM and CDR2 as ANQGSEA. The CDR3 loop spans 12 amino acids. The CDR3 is CSVGQGSQPQHF. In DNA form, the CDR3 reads TGCAGCGTTGGGCAGGGAAGTCAGCCCCAGCATTTT.

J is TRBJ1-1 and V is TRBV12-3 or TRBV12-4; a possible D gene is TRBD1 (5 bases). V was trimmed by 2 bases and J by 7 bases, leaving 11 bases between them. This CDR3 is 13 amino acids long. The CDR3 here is CASSLFRDYEAFF. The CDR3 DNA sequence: TGTGCCAGCAGTTTATTTAGGGACTATGAAGCTTTCTTT.

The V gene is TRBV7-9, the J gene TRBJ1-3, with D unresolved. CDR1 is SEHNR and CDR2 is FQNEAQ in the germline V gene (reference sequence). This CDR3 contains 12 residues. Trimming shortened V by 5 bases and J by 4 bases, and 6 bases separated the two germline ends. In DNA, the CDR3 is TGTGCCAGCAGCGTCGGGGGAAACACCATATATTTT. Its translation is CASSVGGNTIYF.

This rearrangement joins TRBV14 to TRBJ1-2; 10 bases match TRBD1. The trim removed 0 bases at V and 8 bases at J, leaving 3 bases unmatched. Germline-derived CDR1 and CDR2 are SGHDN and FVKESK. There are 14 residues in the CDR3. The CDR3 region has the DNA TGTGCCAGCAGCCAAGAGGACAGGGGGTTCGGCTACACCTTC. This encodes CASSQEDRGFGYTF.

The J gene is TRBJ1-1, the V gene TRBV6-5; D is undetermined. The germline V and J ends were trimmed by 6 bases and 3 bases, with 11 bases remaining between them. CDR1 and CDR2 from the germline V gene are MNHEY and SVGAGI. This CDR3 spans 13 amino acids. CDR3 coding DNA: TGTGCCAGCAGGCGCGTTGGGCACACTGAAGCTTTCTTT. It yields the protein CASRRVGHTEAFF.

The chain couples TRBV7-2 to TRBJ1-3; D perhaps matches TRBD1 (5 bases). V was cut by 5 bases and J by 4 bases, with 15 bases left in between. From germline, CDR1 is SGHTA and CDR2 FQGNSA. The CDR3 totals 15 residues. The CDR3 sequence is CASSNFQGPGNTIYF. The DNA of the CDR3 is TGTGCCAGCAGCAATTTCCAGGGTCCAGGAAACACCATATATTTT. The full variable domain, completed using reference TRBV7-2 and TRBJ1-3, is GAGVSQSPSNKVTEKGKDVELRCDPISGHTALYWYRQSLGQGLEFLIYFQGNSAPDKSGLPSDRFSAERTGGSVSTLTIQRTQQEDSAVYLCASSNFQGPGNTIYFGEGSWLTVV.

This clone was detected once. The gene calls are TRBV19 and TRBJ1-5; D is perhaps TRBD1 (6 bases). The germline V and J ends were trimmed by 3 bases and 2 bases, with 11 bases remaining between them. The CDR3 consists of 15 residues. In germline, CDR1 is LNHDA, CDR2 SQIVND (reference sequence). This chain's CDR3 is CASSIQGLGNQPQHF. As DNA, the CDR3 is TGTGCCAGTAGTATTCAGGGGCTAGGCAATCAGCCCCAGCATTTT.

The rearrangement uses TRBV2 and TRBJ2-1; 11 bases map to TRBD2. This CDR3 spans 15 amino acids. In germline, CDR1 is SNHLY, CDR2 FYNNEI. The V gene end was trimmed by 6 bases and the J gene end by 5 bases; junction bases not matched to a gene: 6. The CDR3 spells CASRETSGVNNEQFF. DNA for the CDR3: TGTGCCAGCAGGGAGACTAGCGGGGTTAACAATGAGCAGTTCTTC.

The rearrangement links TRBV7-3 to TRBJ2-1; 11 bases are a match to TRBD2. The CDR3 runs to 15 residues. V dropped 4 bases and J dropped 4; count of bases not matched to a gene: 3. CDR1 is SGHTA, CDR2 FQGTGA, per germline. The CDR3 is CASSSIAGGYNEQFF. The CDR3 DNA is TGTGCCAGCAGCTCGATAGCGGGAGGGTACAATGAGCAGTTCTTC.

The CDR3 is CASSWGQANQETQYF. In DNA form, the CDR3 reads TGTGCCAGCAGCTGGGGACAGGCCAACCAAGAGACCCAGTACTTC. The rearrangement uses TRBV9 and TRBJ2-5; the match to TRBD1 covers 8 bases. This CDR3 has 15 residues. With 4 bases clipped from V and 0 bases from J, the junction kept 5 bases outside the gene matches. CDR1 SGDLS and CDR2 YYNGEE come from the germline V gene. Combining the CDR3 with reference TRBV9 and TRBJ2-5 gives the whole variable domain DSGVTQTPKHLITATGQRVTLRCSPRSGDLSVYWYQQSLDQGLQFLIQYYNGEERAKGNILERFSAQQFPDLHSELNLSSLELGDSALYFCASSWGQANQETQYFGPGTRLLVL.

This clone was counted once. CDR3: CASSSKTGTSTDTQYF. The CDR3 region has the DNA TGTGCCAGCAGTTCAAAGACCGGGACTAGCACAGATACGCAGTATTTT. This rearrangement joins TRBV5-4 to TRBJ2-3; perhaps TRBD2 as D (6 bases). The CDR3 has 16 residues. Germline CDR1 SGHNT, CDR2 YYREEE (reference sequence). Trimming shortened V by 5 bases and J by 0 bases, and 16 bases separated the two germline ends.